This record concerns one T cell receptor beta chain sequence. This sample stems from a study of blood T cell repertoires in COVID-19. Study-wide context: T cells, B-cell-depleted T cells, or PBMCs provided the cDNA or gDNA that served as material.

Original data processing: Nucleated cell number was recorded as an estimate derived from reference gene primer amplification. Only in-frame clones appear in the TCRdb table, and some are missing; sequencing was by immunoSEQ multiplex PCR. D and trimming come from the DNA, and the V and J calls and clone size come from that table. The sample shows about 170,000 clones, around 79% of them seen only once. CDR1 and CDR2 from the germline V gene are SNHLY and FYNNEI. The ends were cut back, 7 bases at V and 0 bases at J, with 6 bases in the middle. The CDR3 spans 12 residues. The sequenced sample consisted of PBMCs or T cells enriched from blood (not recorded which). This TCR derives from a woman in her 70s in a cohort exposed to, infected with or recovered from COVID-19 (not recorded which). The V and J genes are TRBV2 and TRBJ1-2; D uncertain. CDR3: CASNPANYGYTF. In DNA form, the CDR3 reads TGTGCCAGCAATCCGGCTAACTATGGCTACACCTTC.